The 21 T cell receptor beta chains below were found in one sample sequenced in a study of cytomegalovirus exposure and HLA in healthy donors. The PCR made use of 60 Vbeta and 13 Jbeta primers. The assay was immunoSEQ multiplex PCR, and TCRdb's table has in-frame clones only and misses some. The ten most abundant clones cover around 0.7% of a sample with 200,000 or so clones. Sequenced sample: PBMCs. Source of these receptors: a boy between 5 and 17 years old in good health and CMV-seronegative.

The genes are TRBV9 and TRBJ2-6; 11 bases are a match to TRBD1. Trimming cost V 0 bases and J 1 base; bases outside gene matches: 6. Germline-derived CDR1 and CDR2 are SGDLS and YYNGEE. The CDR3 is 19 residues long. CDR3 protein: CASSVVRDRGSSGANVLTF. The CDR3 nucleotides read TGTGCCAGCAGCGTAGTCCGGGACAGGGGGTCTTCTGGGGCCAACGTCCTGACTTTC.

This rearrangement joins TRBV30 to TRBJ2-2, with D tentatively TRBD1 (6 bases). CDR1 and CDR2 (germline): GTSNPN, SVGIG (reference sequence). The CDR3 runs 14 residues. V lost 4 bases to trimming and J lost 7 bases, with 16 bases between them. The CDR3 spells CAWKGGVRDGELFF. CDR3 nucleotides: TGTGCCTGGAAAGGGGGAGTACGGGACGGGGAGCTGTTTTTT.

Comments on this clone: Germline and junction disagree at one end, which may indicate a read error. Other nucleotide sequences in the sample specify the same CDR3. The chain joins TRBV5-1 to TRBJ1-1; D unclear. CDR3 length equals 14 residues. Germline V CDR1 and CDR2: SGHRS, YFSETQ. DNA for the CDR3: TGCGCCAGCAGCATGACGACACTGAACACTGAGGCTTTCTTT. Amino acid sequence: CASSMTTLNTEAFF.

The V call is TRBV6-1, the J call TRBJ2-7, with D possibly being TRBD2 (5 bases). Deletions cut 2 bases from V and 0 bases from J, with 14 bases between. The CDR3 totals 16 residues. The germline CDR1 and CDR2 sequences are MNHNS and SASEGT. This CDR3 is CASSESLGVFSYEQYF. In nucleotides, the CDR3 is TGTGCCAGCAGTGAATCCCTCGGGGTCTTCTCCTACGAGCAGTACTTC.

The genes are TRBV25-1 and TRBJ2-5, with D maybe TRBD2 (7 bases). Trimming removed 4 bases at V and 1 base at J, with 13 bases between. The CDR3 is made up of 15 amino acids. Germline V gives CDR1 MGHDK, CDR2 SYGVNS. The CDR3, as DNA: TGTGCCAGCAGTGGGGAGGGACACCTCCAAGAGACCCAGTACTTC. It encodes CASSGEGHLQETQYF.

The V gene is TRBV6-1, the J gene TRBJ2-7, with D possibly matching TRBD1 (6 bases). CDR3 length: 15 amino acids. V lost 1 base and J 2 bases, leaving 12 bases between the germline ends. Germline V gene data show CDR1 as MNHNS and CDR2 as SASEGT. The CDR3 is CASSEEGVGPYEQYF. The CDR3, as DNA: TGTGCCAGCAGTGAAGAGGGGGTGGGTCCCTACGAGCAGTACTTC.

This chain links TRBV19 with TRBJ1-1, with D perhaps matching TRBD1 (6 bases). CDR1 LNHDA and CDR2 SQIVND come from the germline V gene (reference sequence). This CDR3 region has 13 residues. V dropped 7 bases and J dropped 7 bases, with 16 bases sitting between them. The CDR3 here is CASILTGVNEAFF. As DNA, the CDR3 is TGTGCCAGTATTTTGACAGGAGTCAATGAAGCTTTCTTT. The entire variable domain, with the rest obtained from reference TRBV19 and TRBJ1-1, is as follows: DGGITQSPKYLFRKEGQNVTLSCEQNLNHDAMYWYRQDPGQGLRLIYYSQIVNDFQKGDIAEGYSVSREKKESFPLTVTSAQKNPTAFYLCASILTGVNEAFFGQGTRLTVV.

The chain recombines TRBV6-5 with TRBJ2-1; 7 bases align to TRBD2. CDR1 is MNHEY, CDR2 SVGAGI, per germline. The CDR3 consists of 11 residues. J lost 10 bases, V lost 7 bases, and 4 bases had no gene match. Written as DNA, the CDR3 is TGTGCCAGCAACAAAGCGGGGGAGCAGTTCTTC. Translation: CASNKAGEQFF.

The genes are TRBV30 and TRBJ1-2, with D hard to call. CDR1 is GTSNPN, CDR2 SVGIG, per germline (reference sequence). V was cut by 0 bases and J by 5 bases, with 13 bases left in between. The CDR3 length is 14 residues. CDR3 sequence reads: CAWSVRSTVYGYTF. CDR3 in DNA: TGTGCCTGGAGTGTACGATCAACAGTATATGGCTACACCTTC.

The J gene is TRBJ1-1, the V gene TRBV5-6, with 9 bases lining up with TRBD1. Germline V lookup: CDR1 SGHDT, CDR2 YYEEEE. The trim removed 5 bases at V and 1 base at J, leaving 6 bases unmatched. This CDR3 is built from 15 residues. Here the CDR3 reads CASSPGQGPNTEAFF. The CDR3 DNA reads TGTGCCAGCAGTCCGGGACAGGGACCGAACACTGAAGCTTTCTTT. The variable domain in full, completed from reference TRBV5-6 and TRBJ1-1, reads DAGVTQSPTHLIKTRGQQVTLRCSPKSGHDTVSWYQQALGQGPQFIFQYYEEEERQRGNFPDRFSGHQFPNYSSELNVNALLLGDSALYLCASSPGQGPNTEAFFGQGTRLTVV.

The chain has TRBV5-5 and TRBJ2-3, with 10 nucleotides matching TRBD2. Looked up from germline, CDR1 is SGHKS and CDR2 is YYEKEE (reference sequence). V lost 7 bases and J lost 9; bases outside the gene matches: 8. The CDR3 is 13 residues long. CDR3 nucleotides: TGTGCCAGCGGGCTAGCGGGGGCTGGGACGCAGTATTTT. Translated: CASGLAGAGTQYF. Based on the CDR3 plus reference TRBV5-5 and TRBJ2-3, the full variable domain is DAGVTQSPTHLIKTRGQQVTLRCSPISGHKSVSWYQQVLGQGPQFIFQYYEKEERGRGNFPDRFSARQFPNYSSELNVNALLLGDSALYLCASGLAGAGTQYFGPGTRLTVL.

The rearrangement joins TRBV7-2 to TRBJ1-3, with D unresolved. CDR3 length: 16 residues. The V end lost 4 bases, the J end lost 0 bases, and 13 bases lay between the germline ends. Per germline, CDR1 SGHTA and CDR2 FQGNSA. CDR3 region: CASSYEGGFSGNTIYF. CDR3 DNA: TGTGCCAGCAGCTACGAGGGCGGATTCTCTGGAAACACCATATATTTT.

The gene calls are TRBV29-1 and TRBJ1-2, with a possible D match to TRBD1 (5 bases). Germline CDR1 and CDR2: SQVTM and ANQGSEA. The CDR3 runs to 15 residues. V was clipped by 0 bases and J by 3 bases, with 14 bases between them. CDR3 in amino acids: CSVEDTSGTDYGYTF. In DNA form, the CDR3 reads TGCAGCGTTGAAGATACGAGCGGGACGGACTATGGCTACACCTTC.

The V and J genes are TRBV6-5 and TRBJ2-3; D perhaps matches TRBD1 (6 bases). The germline gives CDR1 MNHEY, CDR2 SVGAGI. The CDR3 has 13 residues. Trimming took off 2 bases at V and 5 bases at J, with 8 bases between the two ends. The CDR3 sequence: CASSYAGEDTQYF. The DNA of the CDR3 is TGTGCCAGCAGTTACGCAGGGGAAGATACGCAGTATTTT.

V and J are TRBV5-4 and TRBJ2-2, with D possibly matching TRBD2 (5 bases). Deletions cut 0 bases from V and 5 bases from J, with 14 bases between. There are 16 residues in the CDR3. Germline V gene lookup returns CDR1 SGHNT and CDR2 YYREEE (reference sequence). This CDR3 is CASSLDLAVVTGELFF. CDR3 nucleotides: TGTGCCAGCAGCTTGGACCTAGCTGTGGTTACCGGGGAGCTGTTTTTT.

V usage is TRBV28 and J usage is TRBJ1-4; no firm D call. The germline V and J ends were trimmed by 4 bases and 4 bases, with 10 bases remaining between them. Germline loops: CDR1 MDHEN, CDR2 SYDVKM. This CDR3 is 14 amino acids long. The DNA of the CDR3 is TGTGCCAGCAGTTGGGAGGCGATTAATGAAAAACTGTTTTTT. Translated, it gives CASSWEAINEKLFF.

With respect to this clone: A read error may account for a junction end that differs from germline. The V and J genes are TRBV7-2 and TRBJ2-5, with 11 bases matching TRBD2. This CDR3 is built from 15 residues. The germline gives CDR1 SGHTA, CDR2 FQGNSA. The DNA for the CDR3 is TGTGCCAGCAGCATAGCGGGGGGGCCAGAAGAGACCCAGTACTTC. It is translated as CASSIAGGPEETQYF.

The chain joins TRBV5-1 to TRBJ2-6; 7 nucleotides match TRBD1. There are 17 residues in the CDR3. V was pared by 3 bases and J by 0 bases, with 6 bases of the junction left unmatched. Germline CDR1 SGHRS, CDR2 YFSETQ. The CDR3 DNA reads as TGCGCCAGCAGCTCCGGACAGGATTTCTCTGGGGCCAACGTCCTGACTTTC. Translation gives CASSSGQDFSGANVLTF.

The V and J genes are TRBV19 and TRBJ1-1; 10 bases line up with TRBD1. V lost 6 bases, J lost 3 bases, and 7 bases stayed unmatched. The CDR3 loop spans 15 amino acids. Looked up from germline, CDR1 is LNHDA and CDR2 is SQIVND (reference sequence). CDR3 in amino acids: CASRGDRGWDTEAFF. CDR3 DNA sequence: TGTGCCAGTAGGGGGGACAGGGGATGGGACACTGAAGCTTTCTTT.

The chain couples TRBV5-6 to TRBJ1-1; tentatively, D is TRBD1 (5 bases). Germline-derived CDR1 and CDR2 are SGHDT and YYEEEE. CDR3 length equals 13 residues. Trimming shortened V by 1 base and J by 8 bases, and 12 bases separated the two germline ends. CDR3 DNA: TGTGCCAGCAGCTTGACAGGCCGAGGAGAAGCTTTCTTT. Protein sequence: CASSLTGRGEAFF.

The chain uses TRBV7-9 and TRBJ2-7; no clear D. The CDR3 totals 12 residues. V was clipped by 0 bases and J by 3 bases, with 3 bases between them. The germline V gene encodes CDR1 SEHNR and CDR2 FQNEAQ (reference sequence). The CDR3 DNA reads as TGTGCCAGCAGCTTAGCTAACTACGAGCAGTACTTC. It specifies CASSLANYEQYF.